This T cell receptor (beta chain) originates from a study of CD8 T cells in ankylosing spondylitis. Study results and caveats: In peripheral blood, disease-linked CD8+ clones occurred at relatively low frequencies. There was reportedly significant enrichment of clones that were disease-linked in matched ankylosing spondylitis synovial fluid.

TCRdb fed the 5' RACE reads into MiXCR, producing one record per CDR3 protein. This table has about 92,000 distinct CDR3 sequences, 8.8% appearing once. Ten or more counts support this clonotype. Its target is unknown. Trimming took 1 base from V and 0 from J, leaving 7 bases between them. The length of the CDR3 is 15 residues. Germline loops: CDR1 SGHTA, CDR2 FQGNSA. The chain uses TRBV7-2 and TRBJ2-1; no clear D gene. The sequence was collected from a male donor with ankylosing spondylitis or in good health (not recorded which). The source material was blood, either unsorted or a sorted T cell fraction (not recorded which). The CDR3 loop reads CASSLVVSSYNEQFF. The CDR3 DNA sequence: TGTGCCAGCAGCTTAGTGGTGAGCTCCTACAATGAGCAGTTCTTC. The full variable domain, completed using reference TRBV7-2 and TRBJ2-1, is GAGVSQSPSNKVTEKGKDVELRCDPISGHTALYWYRQSLGQGLEFLIYFQGNSAPDKSGLPSDRFSAERTGGSVSTLTIQRTQQEDSAVYLCASSLVVSSYNEQFFGPGTRLTVL.